This record looks at one TCR beta chain sequence and its context. Its specificity is not known. These data originate in a study of T cell responses to AZD1222 COVID-19 vaccine. Sequencing was performed with immunoSEQ multiplex PCR; in TCRdb, only in-frame clones are kept and a portion is missing. The sample contains some 120,000 clones, over 70% of which appear only once. Study-wide points: Only five or six AZD1222 recipients tested seropositive at baseline.

CDR3 size: 14 residues. V lost 4 bases and J lost 4, with 12 bases in between. Germline V gene sequence: CDR1 KGHDR, CDR2 SFDVKD. The chain carries TRBV24-1 and TRBJ2-5; D may be TRBD2 (6 bases). This TCR was sampled from an adult in good health. The specimen comprised peripheral blood, sampled on day 0 of AZD1222 vaccination. CDR3 amino acids: CATSDPGLPETQYF. CDR3 DNA: TGTGCCACCAGTGACCCGGGACTTCCAGAGACCCAGTACTTC.